The source of this T cell receptor beta chain is a study of T-cell memory formation after mild COVID-19. MiXCR, applied by TCRdb to the 5' RACE reads, yields one record per CDR3 protein. Among roughly 52,000 distinct CDR3 sequences listed, over 7.5% were seen once. Notes on this clonotype: The antigen is not known.

V lost 6 bases, J lost 5 bases, and 4 bases stayed unmatched. Germline V lookup: CDR1 MNHEY, CDR2 SMNVEV (reference sequence). This CDR3 region has 14 residues. Findings and caveats of the study: Clones that contracted from day 15 to 85 had balanced CD4/CD8; later expanders were CD4+ biased.

This clonotype was obtained from a man aged 18 to 29 who had mild COVID-19 (a few samples of this study predate the infection). Cell type and time point are not known. Input material: PBMCs or a T cell subset sorted from them (not recorded which). The rearrangement uses TRBV27 and TRBJ2-2, with TRBD1 identical over 9 bases. CDR3 amino acids: CASSQQGATGELFF. In DNA, the CDR3 is TGTGCCAGCAGCCAACAGGGGGCTACCGGGGAGCTGTTTTTT.